This T cell receptor beta chain was observed in a study of radiotherapy plus CTLA-4 blockade in lung cancer. On the study more broadly: For approximately 17% of patients, objective responses occurred, and roughly 30% had disease control. Notes on the study in general: The best predictor of response was reported to be early blood T cell clone dynamics, with interferon-beta. Blood-borne expansion of tumor-derived TCR clones followed radiotherapy plus ipilimumab.

The repertoire was sequenced with immunoSEQ multiplex PCR; TCRdb's copy has only in-frame clones and lacks some. Among 55,000 to 80,000 clones listed, 77% were seen once. A word on this clone: The antigen is undetermined.

Germline V gene data show CDR1 as SGDLS and CDR2 as YYNGEE. Trimming pared 3 bases from V and 1 base from J, leaving 7 bases between. The CDR3 covers 13 residues. The chain has TRBV9 and TRBJ1-1; D remains ambiguous. The TCR was taken from a human donor with non-small cell lung cancer who had a complete response to radiotherapy plus ipilimumab. The specimen was peripheral blood, collected from a patient treated with radiotherapy plus ipilimumab. CDR3 sequence (DNA): TGTGCCAGCAGCGCCGCCGGGAACACTGAAGCTTTCTTT. It translates to CASSAAGNTEAFF.